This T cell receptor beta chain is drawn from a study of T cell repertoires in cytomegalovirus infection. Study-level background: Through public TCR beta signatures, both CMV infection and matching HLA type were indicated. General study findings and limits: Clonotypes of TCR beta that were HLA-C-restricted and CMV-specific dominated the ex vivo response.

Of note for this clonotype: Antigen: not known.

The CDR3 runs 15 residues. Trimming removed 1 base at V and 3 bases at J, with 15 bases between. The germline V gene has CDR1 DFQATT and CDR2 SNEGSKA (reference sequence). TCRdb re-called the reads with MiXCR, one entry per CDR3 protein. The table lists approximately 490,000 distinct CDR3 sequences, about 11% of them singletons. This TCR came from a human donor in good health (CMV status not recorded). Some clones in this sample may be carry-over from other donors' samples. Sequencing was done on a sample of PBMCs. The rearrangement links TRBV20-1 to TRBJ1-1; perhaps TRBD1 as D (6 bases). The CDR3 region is CSARVRGWWDTEAFF. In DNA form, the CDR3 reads TGCAGTGCTAGAGTTAGGGGGTGGTGGGACACTGAAGCTTTCTTT.